A single T cell receptor beta chain is shown here with its context. It has no known antigen specificity. The input lacks base qualities; no much larger clone sits a single base away. The instrument given in TCRdb is Illumina HiSeq 1500. Clones were called with MiXCR by TCRdb after fastp trimmed the public reads at Q25, and only in-frame beta chains were retained. A single entry per CDR3 protein holds the most common genes and DNA from its merged rows. This sample has around 750,000 distinct CDR3 sequences in its table, and around a third of those were observed once. Approximately 13% of the sample is taken by the ten largest. This specimen comes from a study of T cell repertoires in cytomegalovirus infection (dated by TCRdb to between 2017 and 2020). Broadly, across the study: Peptide stimulations targeted recently identified HLA-C-restricted CMV epitopes, whose presentation resists viral immunomodulation, together with well-studied HLA-B-restricted epitopes. Donor HLA type was relevant to the analysis, because carriage of CMV infection together with the matching HLA type was indicated by public TCR beta signatures.

What this sample's treatment or condition label stands for: in vitro stimulation with specific CMV peptide epitopes to enrich CMV-specific T cells. The research as a whole found: In both this cohort and an independent roughly 330-donor cohort, the cumulative frequency of public TCR beta family members distinguished carriers of CMV infection plus the relevant HLA type. The ex vivo response was dominated by HLA-C-restricted CMV-specific TCR beta clonotypes, which also provided the single most frequent clonotype in two of eight donors.

Its CDR3 holds 17 amino acids, cysteine through phenylalanine. Only the CDR3 region is kept as DNA, spanning 51 bases read in frame from base 1. The junction shows trimming of 2 bases on V and 6 bases on J, plus 22 bases between the germline ends. The germline V gene sets CDR1 to SGHAT and CDR2 to FQNNGV. In this chain, TRBV11-2 is recombined with TRBJ1-2; no D gene call is confident. This material consisted of cultured CD8+ T cells from PBMCs, taken from culture after CMV antigen stimulation. This TCR was sampled from a human donor in good health (CMV status not recorded). Some clones in this sample may be carry-over from other donors' samples. The CDR3: CASSLLPYSGLFHGYTF. The sequenced DNA is TGTGCCAGCAGCTTACTTCCTTACAGTGGTTTATTCCATGGCTACACCTTC.